The clone carrying this T cell receptor beta chain was observed many times. Its specificity is not known. This sample is drawn from a study of T-cell reconstitution after alpha-beta-depleted transplantation in children. General study points: A year had passed since transplant, and T-cell counts and diversity by then came mostly from newly produced T cells. Reportedly, alpha-beta T cells present about two months post-transplant originated from several hundred expanded clones of graft origin. Day-60 TCRbeta diversity that was high in some patients was derived from surviving recipient T cells and thymic progenitors.

The CDR3 totals 17 residues. V lost 2 bases and J 1 base, leaving 19 bases between the germline ends. Germline lookup yields CDR1 DFQATT and CDR2 SNEGSKA (reference sequence). Construction of the TCRbeta library involved unique molecular identifiers. TCRdb passed the PCR reads through MiXCR, listing each CDR3 protein once. This table holds some 220,000 distinct CDR3 sequences, about a tenth found once. This chain uses TRBV20-1 with TRBJ2-3; a possible D gene is TRBD2 (6 bases). This clonotype originated in a child younger than two with acute myeloid leukemia, due to receive a stem cell transplant. The starting material was PBMCs, obtained before TCRalphabeta/CD19-depleted stem cell transplant. In nucleotides, the CDR3 is TGCAGTGCTAGAAACTTTAACCTAGCGCCTGGCACAGATACGCAGTATTTT. Its translation: CSARNFNLAPGTDTQYF.